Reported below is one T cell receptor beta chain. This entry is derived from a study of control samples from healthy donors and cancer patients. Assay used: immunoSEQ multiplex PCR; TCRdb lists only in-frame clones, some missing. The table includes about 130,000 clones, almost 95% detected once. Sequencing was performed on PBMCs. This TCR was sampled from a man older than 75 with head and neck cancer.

Written as DNA, the CDR3 is TGTGCCAGCAGTTTACAGGGGGCCCCCCTCGAGCAGTACTTC. As protein: CASSLQGAPLEQYF. V usage is TRBV27 and J usage is TRBJ2-7, with 8 bases matching TRBD1. Trimming removed 2 bases from V and 6 bases from J; junction bases left unmatched: 6. The CDR3 totals 14 residues. The germline gives CDR1 MNHEY, CDR2 SMNVEV (reference sequence).